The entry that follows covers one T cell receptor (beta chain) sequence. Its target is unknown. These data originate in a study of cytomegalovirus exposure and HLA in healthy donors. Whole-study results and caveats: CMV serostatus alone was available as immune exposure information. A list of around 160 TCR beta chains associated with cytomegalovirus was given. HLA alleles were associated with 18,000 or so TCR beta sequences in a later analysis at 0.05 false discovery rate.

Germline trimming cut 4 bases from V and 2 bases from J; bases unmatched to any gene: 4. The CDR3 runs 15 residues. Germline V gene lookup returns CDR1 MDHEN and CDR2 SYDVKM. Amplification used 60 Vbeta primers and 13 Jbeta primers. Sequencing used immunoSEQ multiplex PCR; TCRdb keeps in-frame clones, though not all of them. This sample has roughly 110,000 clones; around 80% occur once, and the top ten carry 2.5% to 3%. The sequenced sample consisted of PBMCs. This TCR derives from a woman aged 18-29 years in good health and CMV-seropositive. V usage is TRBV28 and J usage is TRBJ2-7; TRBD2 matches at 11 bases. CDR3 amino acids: CASSSRLAGTYEQYF. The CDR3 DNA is TGTGCCAGCAGTTCCCGACTAGCGGGAACCTACGAGCAGTACTTC.